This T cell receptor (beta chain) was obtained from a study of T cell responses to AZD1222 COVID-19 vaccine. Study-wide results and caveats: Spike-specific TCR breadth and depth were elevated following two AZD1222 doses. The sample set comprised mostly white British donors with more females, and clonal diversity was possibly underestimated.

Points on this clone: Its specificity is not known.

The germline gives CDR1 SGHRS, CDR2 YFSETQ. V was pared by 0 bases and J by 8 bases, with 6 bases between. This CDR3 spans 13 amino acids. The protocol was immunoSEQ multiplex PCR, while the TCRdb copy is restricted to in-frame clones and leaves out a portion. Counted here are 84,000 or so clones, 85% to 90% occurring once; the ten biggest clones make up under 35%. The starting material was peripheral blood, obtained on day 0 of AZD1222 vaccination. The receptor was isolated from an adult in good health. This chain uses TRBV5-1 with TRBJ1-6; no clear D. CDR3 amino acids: CASSLAGYSPLHF. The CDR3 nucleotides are TGCGCCAGCAGCTTGGCGGGGTATTCACCCCTCCACTTT.